Given below is one T cell receptor (beta chain) in context. Its antigen remains unidentified. No much larger clonotype is one base removed from it; base qualities were not supplied. TCRbeta CDR3 regions were amplified from genomic DNA by means of the immunoSEQ Assay, a bias-controlled multiplex PCR. On the authors' methods: Within the assay, amplification of reference gene primers was used to estimate how many nucleated cells each sample contained. To quantify the absolute abundance of each unique TCRbeta CDR3 rearrangement, sequence reads were collapsed and filtered. For each sample, productive Simpson clonality was calculated as the square root of Simpson's diversity index over productive rearrangements. The source is immuneACCESS, and TCRdb retained only in-frame sequences with V and J called. Part of the clones is not carried over; for the studies checked, unresolved V genes explain less than half of this, and the remainder is unexplained. D and trimming were read from the DNA, whereas the V and J calls and clone size are those reported in that table. The sample data list fewer than 140,000 clones, and about two thirds of these were observed just once. The top ten hold approximately 0.9% of the sample.

The data stem from a study of blood T cell repertoires in COVID-19 (dated by TCRdb to 2018 to 2021). For context, the study as a whole: Collaborator samples came from the United States, Italy and Spain and covered acute and convalescent phases of COVID-19. Where HLA class I and class II types were available, the types were taken from metadata supplied by the sample provider, not from assay-based typing. Subjects who had been exposed to COVID-19, were actively infected with it, or had recovered from it provided the deeply sampled blood TCRbeta repertoires that made up the dataset. The samples were drawn from the first 160 participants of the ongoing ImmuneRACE study and from 1,254 subjects provided by 6 global collaborators. The prospective study material was composed of cDNA or gDNA derived from T cells, B-cell-depleted T cells, or PBMCs. The repertoires were released in a freely available public database meant as a resource for research on the immune response to SARS-CoV-2. Nearly every sample came with metadata listing a de-identified subject ID, COVID-19 status, age in years and sex.

Whole blood was collected in K2EDTA tubes by collaborating institutions according to the institutions' own protocols. Collaborator samples were shipped for TCRbeta analysis as frozen whole blood, isolated PBMCs, or DNA extracted from either sample type. From cysteine to phenylalanine, the CDR3 is 15 amino acids long. Only the CDR3 DNA stays, 45 bases, in frame from base 1. CDR1 GTSNPN and CDR2 SVGIG are derived from the germline V gene (reference sequence). V drops 2 bases and J drops 4 bases, leaving 15 bases in between. The paper as a whole reports these results and caveats: The amount of clinical and demographic metadata varied by source and participant and was provided uncurated.

The chain is made from TRBV30 and TRBJ1-5, with a tentative D gene TRBD1 over 6 matching bases. The receptor was isolated from a human donor with acute or convalescent COVID-19. The donor label of this sample is uncertain. The sample comprised peripheral blood. The CDR3 reads CAWSPFGQQNQPQHF. The nucleotide sequence is TGTGCCTGGAGTCCATTCGGACAGCAAAATCAGCCCCAGCATTTT.